The 12 T cell receptor beta chains given below trace back to one sample, sequenced in a study of blood T cell repertoires in COVID-19. Assay: immunoSEQ multiplex PCR; the TCRdb copy retains only in-frame clones and omits some. The table records over 150,000 clones, approximately 88% of them present only once. Sequenced: peripheral blood. The receptors come from a woman of 80 years or more with active or convalescent COVID-19.

The V gene is TRBV18, the J gene TRBJ1-1; no clear D gene. V lost 5 bases, J lost 2 bases, and 6 bases lay in between. Germline-derived CDR1 and CDR2 are KGHSH and LQKENI. This CDR3 spans 12 amino acids. CDR3 sequence (DNA): TGTGCCAGCTCAGTCTCTAACACTGAAGCTTTCTTT. Its protein is CASSVSNTEAFF. Full variable domain (missing parts from reference TRBV18 and TRBJ1-1): NAGVMQNPRHLVRRRGQEARLRCSPMKGHSHVYWYRQLPEEGLKFMVYLQKENIIDESGMPKERFSAEFPKEGPSILRIQQVVRGDSAAYFCASSVSNTEAFFGQGTRLTVV.

The V gene is TRBV4-3, the J gene TRBJ2-3; TRBD2 aligns across 8 bases. The CDR3 covers 17 residues. The V and J ends lost 0 bases and 3 bases, in that order; junction bases with no gene match: 8. Germline lookup yields CDR1 LGHNA and CDR2 YSLEER. For the CDR3, the DNA is TGCGCCAGCAGCCAAGAACGGCCGGGGGGGATTACAGATACGCAGTATTTT. This encodes CASSQERPGGITDTQYF.

The CDR3 loop reads CASRPGGNEKLFF. CDR3 nucleotides: TGTGCCAGCAGGCCAGGGGGCAATGAAAAACTGTTTTTT. The chain uses TRBV7-9 and TRBJ1-4; 8 bases fit TRBD1. The CDR3 length is 13 residues. Trimming removed 6 bases from V and 5 bases from J; junction bases left unmatched: 2. CDR1 is SEHNR, CDR2 FQNEAQ, per germline (reference sequence).

The chain is built from TRBV9 and TRBJ1-3, with D possibly matching TRBD1 (5 bases). Per germline, CDR1 SGDLS and CDR2 YYNGEE. The V gene lost 1 base and the J gene lost 2 bases, with 19 bases spanning the gap. The CDR3 contains 18 residues. The CDR3 protein is CASSVLDSPGRTGNTIYF. Written as DNA, the CDR3 is TGTGCCAGCAGCGTACTTGACAGCCCCGGTAGAACTGGAAACACCATATATTTT.

The genes are TRBV3-1 (or the pseudogene TRBV3-2) and TRBJ1-1, with D maybe TRBD1 (5 bases). CDR3 length: 15 residues. The V end was cut by 0 bases, the J end by 0 bases, with 8 bases between. The germline gives CDR1 LGHDT, CDR2 YNNKEL (reference sequence). The CDR3 region has the DNA TGTGCCAGCAGCCAAGAGGACATTTTGAACACTGAAGCTTTCTTT. Translated: CASSQEDILNTEAFF.

The chain uses TRBV11-2 and TRBJ1-1; 7 bases fit TRBD1. The ends lost 1 base at V and 5 bases at J; junction bases unmatched: 7. The CDR3 spans 15 residues. Germline CDR1 reads SGHAT; CDR2 reads FQNNGV. CDR3 sequence: CASSLAAGGWTEAFF. The CDR3 region has the DNA TGTGCCAGCAGCTTAGCAGCAGGGGGATGGACTGAAGCTTTCTTT.

The chain couples TRBV10-2 to TRBJ2-4, with D possibly being TRBD1 (5 bases). Germline V gene sequence: CDR1 WSHSY, CDR2 SAAADI. Trimming stripped 2 bases from V and 1 base from J, with 6 bases between. This CDR3 is built from 14 residues. For the CDR3, the DNA is TGCGCCAGCAGTGAGGACAGCGCCAAAAACATTCAGTACTTC. This codes for CASSEDSAKNIQYF.

The V gene is TRBV2, the J gene TRBJ1-5; tentatively, D is TRBD1 (5 bases). CDR1 and CDR2 from the germline V gene are SNHLY and FYNNEI. V was cut by 5 bases and J by 0 bases, with 11 bases left in between. This CDR3 is built from 15 residues. The DNA for the CDR3 is TGTGCCAGCAGTATACCAGGGATTAGCAATCAGCCCCAGCATTTT. It encodes CASSIPGISNQPQHF. Using reference TRBV2 and TRBJ1-5 for the parts outside the CDR3, the full variable domain is EPEVTQTPSHQVTQMGQEVILRCVPISNHLYFYWYRQILGQKVEFLVSFYNNEISEKSEIFDDQFSVERPDGSNFTLKIRSTKLEDSAMYFCASSIPGISNQPQHFGDGTRLSIL.

The chain couples TRBV9 to TRBJ2-1; 7 nucleotides agree with TRBD2. Germline V lookup: CDR1 SGDLS, CDR2 YYNGEE. This CDR3 is built from 16 residues. The junction had 13 bases not matched to a gene; V was cut back by 7 bases and J by 3 bases. CDR3 amino acids: CASAPRTLAVYNEQFF. CDR3 nucleotides: TGTGCCAGCGCCCCCAGGACTCTAGCGGTCTACAATGAGCAGTTCTTC.

V is TRBV5-4 and J is TRBJ2-7; 7 positions agree with TRBD2. The CDR3 extends over 14 amino acids. Trimming removed 0 bases from V and 6 bases from J; junction bases left unmatched: 6. Germline CDR1 is SGHNT and CDR2 is YYREEE (reference sequence). This CDR3 reads CASSLAGGNGEQYF. Here the CDR3 DNA reads TGTGCCAGCAGCTTGGCGGGGGGTAATGGCGAGCAGTACTTC.

The J gene is TRBJ1-2, the V gene TRBV6-1; a possible D gene is TRBD1 (6 bases). Trimming cost V 0 bases and J 3 bases, with 11 bases left between them. The length of the CDR3 is 15 residues. CDR1 and CDR2 (germline): MNHNS, SASEGT. The CDR3 DNA reads TGTGCCAGCAGTGAAGCGTACAGGGCGGACTATGGCTACACCTTC. This codes for CASSEAYRADYGYTF.

The chain has TRBV7-2 and TRBJ2-1; possibly TRBD1 for D (5 bases). The CDR3 length is 13 residues. Germline-derived CDR1 and CDR2 are SGHTA and FQGNSA. Trimming shortened V by 0 bases and J by 9 bases, and 9 bases separated the two germline ends. CDR3 sequence: CASSLARQGEQFF. CDR3 DNA: TGTGCCAGCAGCTTAGCTCGTCAGGGTGAGCAGTTCTTC.